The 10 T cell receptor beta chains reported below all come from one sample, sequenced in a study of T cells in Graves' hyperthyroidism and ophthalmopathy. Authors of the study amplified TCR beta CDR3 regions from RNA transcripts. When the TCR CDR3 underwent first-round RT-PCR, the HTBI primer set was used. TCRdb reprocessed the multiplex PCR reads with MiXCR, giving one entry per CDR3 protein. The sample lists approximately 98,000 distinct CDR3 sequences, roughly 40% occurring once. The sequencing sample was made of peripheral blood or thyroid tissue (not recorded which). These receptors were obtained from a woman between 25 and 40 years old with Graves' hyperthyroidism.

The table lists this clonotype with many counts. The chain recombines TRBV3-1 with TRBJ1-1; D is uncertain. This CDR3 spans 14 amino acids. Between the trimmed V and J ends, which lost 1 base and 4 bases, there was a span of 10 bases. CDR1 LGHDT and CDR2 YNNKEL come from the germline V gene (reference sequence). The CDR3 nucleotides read TGTGCCAGCAGCCAAGCCTCGGGAGGCACTGAAGCTTTCTTT. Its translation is CASSQASGGTEAFF.

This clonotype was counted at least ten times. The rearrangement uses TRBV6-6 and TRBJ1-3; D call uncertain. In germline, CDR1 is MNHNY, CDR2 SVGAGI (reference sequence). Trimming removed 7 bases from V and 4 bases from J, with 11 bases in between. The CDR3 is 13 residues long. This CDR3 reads CASIDWAGNTIYF. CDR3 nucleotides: TGTGCCAGCATTGACTGGGCGGGAAACACCATATATTTT.

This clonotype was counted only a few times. The CDR3 is CSASPGQGRIFSSPLHF. Written as DNA, the CDR3 is TGCAGTGCTAGCCCGGGACAGGGAAGAATTTTCAGTTCACCCCTCCACTTT. The rearrangement joins TRBV20-1 to TRBJ1-6; 9 bases align to TRBD1. Germline assignment: CDR1 DFQATT and CDR2 SNEGSKA (reference sequence). This CDR3 is 17 amino acids long. Trimming cost V 3 bases and J 9 bases; bases outside gene matches: 15.

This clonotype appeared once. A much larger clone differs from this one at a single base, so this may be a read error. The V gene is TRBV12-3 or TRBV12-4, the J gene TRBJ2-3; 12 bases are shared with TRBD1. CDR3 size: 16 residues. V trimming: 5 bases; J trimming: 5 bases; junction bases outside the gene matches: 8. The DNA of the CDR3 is TGTGCCAGCAGTGAGAGCCGGGACAGGGGGCTAGATACGCAGTATTTT. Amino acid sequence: CASSESRDRGLDTQYF.

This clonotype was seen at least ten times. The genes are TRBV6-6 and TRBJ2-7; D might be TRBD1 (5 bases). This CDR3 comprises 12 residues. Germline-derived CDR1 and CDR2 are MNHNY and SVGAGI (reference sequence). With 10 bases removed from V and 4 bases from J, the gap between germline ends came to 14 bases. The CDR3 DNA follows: TGTGCCACCGGAATCAGACAGTACGAGCAGTACTTC. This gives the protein CATGIRQYEQYF.

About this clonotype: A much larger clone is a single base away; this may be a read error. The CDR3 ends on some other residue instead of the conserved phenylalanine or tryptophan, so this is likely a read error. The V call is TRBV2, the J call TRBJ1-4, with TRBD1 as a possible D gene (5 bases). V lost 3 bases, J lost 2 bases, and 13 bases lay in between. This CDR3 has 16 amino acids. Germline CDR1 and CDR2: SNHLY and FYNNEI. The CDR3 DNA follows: TGTGCCAGCAGTGAGCGTCAGGGAAACACTAATGAAAAACTGTTTTCT. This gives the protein CASSERQGNTNEKLFS.

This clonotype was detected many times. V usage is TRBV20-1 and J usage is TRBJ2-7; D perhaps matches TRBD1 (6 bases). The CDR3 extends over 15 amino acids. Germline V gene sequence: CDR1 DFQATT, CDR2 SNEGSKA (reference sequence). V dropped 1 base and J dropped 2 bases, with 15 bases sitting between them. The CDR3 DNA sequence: TGCAGTGCTAGAGGGACCACAGGGTACGCCTACGAGCAGTACTTC. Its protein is CSARGTTGYAYEQYF.

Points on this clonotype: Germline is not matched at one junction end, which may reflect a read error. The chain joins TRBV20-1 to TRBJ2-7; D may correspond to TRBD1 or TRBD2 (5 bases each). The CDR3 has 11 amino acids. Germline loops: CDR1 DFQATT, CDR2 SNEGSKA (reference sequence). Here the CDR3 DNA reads TGCAGTGCTAGTCCCGGGACGGGTAGGGACTTC. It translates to CSASPGTGRDF.

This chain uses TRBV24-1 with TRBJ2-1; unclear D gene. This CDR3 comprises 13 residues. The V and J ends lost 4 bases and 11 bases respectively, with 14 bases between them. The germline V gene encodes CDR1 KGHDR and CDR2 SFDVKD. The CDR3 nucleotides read TGTGCCACCAGTGACTCCGGGTCCCGTCAGCAGTTCTTC. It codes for CATSDSGSRQQFF.

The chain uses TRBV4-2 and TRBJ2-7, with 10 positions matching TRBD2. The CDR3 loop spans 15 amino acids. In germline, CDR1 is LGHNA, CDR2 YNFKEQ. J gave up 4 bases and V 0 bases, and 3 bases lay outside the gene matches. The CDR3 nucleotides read TGTGCCAGCAGCCAAGAGCCTAGCGGGGGATACGAGCAGTACTTC. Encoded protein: CASSQEPSGGYEQYF.